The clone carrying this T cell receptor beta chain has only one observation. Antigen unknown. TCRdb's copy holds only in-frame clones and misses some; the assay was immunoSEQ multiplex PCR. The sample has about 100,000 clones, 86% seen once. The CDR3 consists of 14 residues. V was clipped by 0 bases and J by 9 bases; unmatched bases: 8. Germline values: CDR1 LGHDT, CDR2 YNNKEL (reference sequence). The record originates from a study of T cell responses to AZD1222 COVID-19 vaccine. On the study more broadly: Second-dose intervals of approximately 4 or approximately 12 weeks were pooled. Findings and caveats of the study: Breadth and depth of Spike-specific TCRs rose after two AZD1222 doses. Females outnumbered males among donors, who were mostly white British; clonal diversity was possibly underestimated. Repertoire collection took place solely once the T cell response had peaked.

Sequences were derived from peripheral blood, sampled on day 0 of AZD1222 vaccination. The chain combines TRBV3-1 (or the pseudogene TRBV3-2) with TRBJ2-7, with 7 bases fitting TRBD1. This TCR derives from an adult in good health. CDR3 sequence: CASSQDWADRLQYF. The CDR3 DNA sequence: TGTGCCAGCAGCCAAGATTGGGCGGACAGGTTGCAGTACTTC.